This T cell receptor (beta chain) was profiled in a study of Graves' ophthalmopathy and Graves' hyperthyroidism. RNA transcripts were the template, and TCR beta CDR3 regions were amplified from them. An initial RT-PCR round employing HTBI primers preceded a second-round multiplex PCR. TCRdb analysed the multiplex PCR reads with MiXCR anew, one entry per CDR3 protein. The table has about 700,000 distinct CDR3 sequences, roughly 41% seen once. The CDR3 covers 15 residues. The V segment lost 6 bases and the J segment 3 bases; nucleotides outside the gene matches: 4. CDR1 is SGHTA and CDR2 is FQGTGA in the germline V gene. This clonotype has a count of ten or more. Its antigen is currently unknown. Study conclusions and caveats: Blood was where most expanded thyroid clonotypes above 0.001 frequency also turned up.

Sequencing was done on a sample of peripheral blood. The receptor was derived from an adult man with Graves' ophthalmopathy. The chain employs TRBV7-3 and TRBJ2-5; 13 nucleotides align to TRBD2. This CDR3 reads CASSPTSGRKETQYF. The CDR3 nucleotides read TGTGCCAGCAGTCCGACTAGCGGGAGGAAAGAGACCCAGTACTTC.